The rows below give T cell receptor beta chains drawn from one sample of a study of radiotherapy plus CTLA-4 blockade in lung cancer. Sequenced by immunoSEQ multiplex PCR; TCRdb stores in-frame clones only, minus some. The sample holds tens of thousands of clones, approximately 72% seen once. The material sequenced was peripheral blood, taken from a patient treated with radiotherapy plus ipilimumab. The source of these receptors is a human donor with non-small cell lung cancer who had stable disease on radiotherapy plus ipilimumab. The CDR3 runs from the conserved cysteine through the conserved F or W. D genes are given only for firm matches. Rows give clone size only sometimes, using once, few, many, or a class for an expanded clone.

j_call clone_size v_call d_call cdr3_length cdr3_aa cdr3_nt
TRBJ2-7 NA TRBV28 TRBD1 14 CASSQRQGSYEQYF TGTGCCAGCAGCCAGAGACAGGGGAGCTACGAGCAGTACTTC
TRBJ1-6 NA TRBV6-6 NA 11 CASSTLQTLHF TGTGCCAGCAGTACCCTACAGACCCTCCACTTT
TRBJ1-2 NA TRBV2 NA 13 CASTPGRGYGYTF TGTGCCAGCACCCCAGGACGGGGCTATGGCTACACCTTC
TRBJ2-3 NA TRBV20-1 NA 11 CSLLSTDTQYF TGCAGCCTTCTATCCACAGATACGCAGTATTTT
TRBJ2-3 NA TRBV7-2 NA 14 CASSIQGDADTQYF TGTGCCAGCAGCATACAGGGCGACGCAGATACGCAGTATTTT
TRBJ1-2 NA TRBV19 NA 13 CASSIDSPYGYTF TGTGCCAGTAGTATCGACAGTCCCTATGGCTACACCTTC
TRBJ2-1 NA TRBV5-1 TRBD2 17 CASSYLTSGGAIDEQFF TGCGCCAGCAGCTACTTGACTAGCGGGGGGGCCATTGATGAGCAGTTCTTC
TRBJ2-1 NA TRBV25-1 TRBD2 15 CASSGAGGKYNEQFF TGTGCCAGCAGTGGCGCGGGGGGCAAATACAATGAGCAGTTCTTC
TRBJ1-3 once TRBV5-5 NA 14 CASSLDYSTNTIYF TGTGCCAGCAGCTTGGATTACAGCACAAACACCATATATTTT
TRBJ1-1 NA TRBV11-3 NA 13 CASSLGSGSEAFF TGTGCCAGCAGCTTAGGTTCAGGGTCTGAAGCTTTCTTT
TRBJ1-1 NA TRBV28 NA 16 CASGGWGGMGGTEAFF TGTGCCAGCGGGGGCTGGGGGGGGATGGGGGGAACTGAAGCTTTCTTT
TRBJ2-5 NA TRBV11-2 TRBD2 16 CASSLRPSGGQETQYF TGTGCCAGCAGCTTAAGGCCTAGCGGGGGCCAAGAGACCCAGTACTTC
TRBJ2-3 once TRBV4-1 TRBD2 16 CASSQEAGGWSDTQYF TGCGCCAGCAGCCAAGAGGCGGGGGGGTGGTCAGATACGCAGTATTTT
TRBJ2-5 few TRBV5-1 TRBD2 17 CASSSYGGLAGGETQYF TGCGCCAGCAGCTCCTACGGCGGACTAGCGGGGGGAGAGACCCAGTACTTC
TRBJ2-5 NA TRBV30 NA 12 CAWEPGKETQYF TGTGCCTGGGAACCAGGGAAAGAGACCCAGTACTTC
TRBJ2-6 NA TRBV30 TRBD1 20 CAWSVPAGTGGPLGANVLTF TGTGCCTGGAGTGTTCCCGCTGGGACAGGGGGTCCCCTTGGGGCCAACGTCCTGACTTTC
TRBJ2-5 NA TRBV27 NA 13 CASSRGYQETQYF TGTGCCAGCTCCCGCGGGTACCAAGAGACCCAGTACTTC
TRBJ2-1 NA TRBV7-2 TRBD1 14 CASRIGTGSGEQFF TGTGCCAGCCGCATCGGGACAGGGTCGGGTGAGCAGTTCTTC
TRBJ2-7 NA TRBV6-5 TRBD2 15 CASSYSTSGSYEQYF TGTGCCAGCAGTTACTCTACTAGCGGCTCCTACGAGCAGTACTTC
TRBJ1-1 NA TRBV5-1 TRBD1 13 CASSSTGWTEAFF TGCGCCAGCAGCTCGACAGGGTGGACTGAAGCTTTCTTT
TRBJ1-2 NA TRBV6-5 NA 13 CASRLHRNYGYTF TGTGCCAGCAGATTGCACAGAAACTATGGCTACACCTTC
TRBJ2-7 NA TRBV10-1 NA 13 CASSLDYTGEQYF TGCGCCAGCAGTTTGGACTACACGGGCGAGCAGTACTTC
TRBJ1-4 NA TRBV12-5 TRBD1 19 CASGRHFSTGAVTNEKLFF TGTGCTAGTGGCCGCCACTTCAGTACAGGGGCAGTCACTAATGAAAAACTGTTTTTT
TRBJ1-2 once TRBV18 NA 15 CASSPGAGANYGYTF TGTGCCAGCTCACCAGGGGCCGGAGCTAACTATGGCTACACCTTC
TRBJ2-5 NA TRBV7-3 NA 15 CASSLMGTDQETQYF TGTGCCAGCAGCTTAATGGGCACAGACCAAGAGACCCAGTACTTC
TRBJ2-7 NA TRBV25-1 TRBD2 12 CASRGGSYEQYF TGTGCCAGCCGGGGGGGGTCCTACGAGCAGTACTTC
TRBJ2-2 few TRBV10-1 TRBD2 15 CASSFLAGATGELFF TGCGCCAGCAGTTTCCTAGCGGGGGCCACCGGGGAGCTGTTTTTT
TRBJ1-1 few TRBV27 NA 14 CASSGAGVETEAFF TGTGCCAGCAGTGGCGCAGGGGTCGAAACTGAAGCTTTCTTT
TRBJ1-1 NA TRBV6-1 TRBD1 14 CASSENWRTGSAFF TGTGCCAGCAGTGAAAACTGGAGGACAGGGTCGGCTTTCTTT
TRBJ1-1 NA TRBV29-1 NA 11 CSVEFRVGAFF TGCAGCGTTGAGTTCAGGGTAGGGGCTTTCTTT
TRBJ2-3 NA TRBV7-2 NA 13 CASSKRGGDTQYF TGTGCCAGCAGCAAGAGGGGGGGTGATACGCAGTATTTT
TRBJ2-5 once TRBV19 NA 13 CASGQISGETQYF TGTGCCAGTGGACAGATTTCAGGGGAGACCCAGTACTTC
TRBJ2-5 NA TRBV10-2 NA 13 CASSEGAGKTQYF TGCGCCAGCAGTGAGGGAGCGGGTAAGACCCAGTACTTC
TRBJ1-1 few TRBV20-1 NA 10 CSASLTEAFF TGCAGTGCTAGTCTCACTGAAGCTTTCTTT
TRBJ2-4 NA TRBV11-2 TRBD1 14 CASSRDRGQNIQYF TGTGCCAGCAGCCGCGACAGGGGCCAAAACATTCAGTACTTC
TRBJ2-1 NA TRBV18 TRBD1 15 CASSPDRVPYNEQFF TGTGCCAGCTCACCAGACAGGGTCCCCTACAATGAGCAGTTCTTC
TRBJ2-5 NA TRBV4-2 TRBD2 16 CASSQGGGGAAETQYF TGTGCCAGCAGCCAAGGGGGCGGGGGGGCCGCGGAGACCCAGTACTTC
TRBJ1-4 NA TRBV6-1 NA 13 CASLWGGSEKLFF TGTGCCAGCCTCTGGGGGGGGAGTGAAAAACTGTTTTTT
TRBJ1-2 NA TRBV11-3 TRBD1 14 CASGLGDRVYGYTF TGTGCCAGCGGATTAGGGGACAGGGTCTATGGCTACACCTTC
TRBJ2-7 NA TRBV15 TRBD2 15 CATSRVISGSYEQYF TGTGCCACCAGCAGAGTGATTAGCGGGTCCTACGAGCAGTACTTC
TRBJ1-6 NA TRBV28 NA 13 CATPVGRNSPLHF TGTGCCACCCCCGTAGGGAGAAATTCACCCCTCCACTTT
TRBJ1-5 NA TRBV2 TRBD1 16 CASTGGGQAGNQPQHF TGTGCCAGCACCGGGGGTGGACAGGCCGGAAATCAGCCCCAGCATTTT